A single sample is the source of the 10 T cell receptor beta chains below, sequenced in a study of T cell clonality in common variable immunodeficiency. TCRdb's table, derived via immunoSEQ multiplex PCR, lists solely in-frame clones and lacks some. The data show about 60,000 clones, with none appearing a single time. Sequencing was performed on peripheral blood mononuclear cells. Source of these receptors: a person between 18 and 69 years old in good health.

In this sample, this clone turned up many times. The read halts 3 residues ahead of the CDR3 end, with the missing end drawn from the germline J gene. The V and J genes are TRBV2 and TRBJ2-3; 15 bases agree with TRBD2. The CDR3 covers 18 residues. Germline CDR1 SNHLY, CDR2 FYNNEI. The ends lost 4 bases at V and 6 bases at J; junction bases unmatched: 11. The sequenced CDR3 bases are TGTGCCAGCAGTGCCCGTCCTGGACTAGCGGGGGGGCGGGATACG. Its protein product is CASSARPGLAGGRDT. The whole CDR3 protein reads CASSARPGLAGGRDTQYF.

The table lists this clone with many counts. The read halts 3 residues ahead of the CDR3 end, with the missing end drawn from the germline J gene. The chain employs TRBV12-3 or TRBV12-4 and TRBJ1-4; TRBD1 matches at 8 bases. The CDR3 length is 15 residues. V was pared by 3 bases and J by 4 bases, with 4 bases of the junction left unmatched. CDR3 DNA, as far as it was read: TGTGCCAGCAGTTTCTCGGGACAGGTTAATGAAAAA. Translation gives CASSFSGQVNEK. In full, the CDR3 is CASSFSGQVNEKLFF.

There are many counts of this clone. The CDR3 end lies 3 residues beyond the end of the read and is filled in from the germline J gene. The gene calls are TRBV2 and TRBJ1-2; 9 bases agree with TRBD1. This CDR3 is built from 14 residues. Germline loops: CDR1 SNHLY, CDR2 FYNNEI. The ends lost 10 bases at V and 1 base at J; junction bases unmatched: 7. CDR3 sequence reads: CAIQRTGVNYGYTF. Incomplete CDR3 DNA: TGTGCCATCCAGAGGACAGGGGTTAACTATGGC.

This clone was seen ten or more times. The read ends 3 residues before the CDR3 terminus; that terminus is restored from the germline J gene. This chain links TRBV13 with TRBJ1-1; TRBD1 aligns across 8 bases. The germline CDR1 and CDR2 sequences are PRHDT and FYEKMQ (reference sequence). The junction had 6 bases not matched to a gene; V was cut back by 5 bases and J by 4 bases. The CDR3 is 14 amino acids. The CDR3 loop reads CASSPYRGGTEAFF. The part of the CDR3 DNA that was read is TGTGCCAGCAGCCCGTACAGGGGGGGCACTGAA.

In its sample, this clone was seen many times. The read comes to an end 3 residues before the CDR3 does, leaving the germline J gene to fill in the end. The chain recombines TRBV10-3 with TRBJ2-2; 8 bases line up with TRBD2. The trim removed 7 bases at V and 7 bases at J, leaving 11 bases unmatched. This CDR3 region has 15 residues. Germline-derived CDR1 and CDR2 are ENHRY and SYGVKD. CDR3 DNA (partial): TGTGCCATCAATAACGGGGGGGTCCTCAGCGGGGAG. This gives the protein CAINNGGVLSGE. The complete CDR3 reads CAINNGGVLSGELFF.

This clone was found a few times. CDR3 in amino acids: CASSGTGGRNEQFF. The sequenced CDR3 bases are TGTGCCAGCAGTGGGACAGGGGGTAGGAATGAG. The chain links TRBV6-1 to TRBJ2-1; TRBD1 agrees at 10 bases. With the read ending 3 residues before the CDR3 end, the germline J gene is used to fill in that end. The junction had 4 bases not matched to a gene; V was cut back by 4 bases and J by 7 bases. CDR3 length equals 14 residues. Germline CDR1 and CDR2: MNHNS and SASEGT.

This clone showed up many times. With the read ending 3 residues before the CDR3 end, the germline J gene is used to fill in that end. The V gene is TRBV3-1 (or the pseudogene TRBV3-2), the J gene TRBJ2-1; 10 bases map to TRBD2. CDR1 LGHDT and CDR2 YNNKEL come from the germline V gene (reference sequence). The trim removed 2 bases at V and 5 bases at J, leaving 3 bases unmatched. The CDR3 covers 15 residues. CDR3 DNA (partial): TGTGCCAGCAGCCAATGGACTAGCGGTAACAATGAG. Translated, it gives CASSQWTSGNNE. The whole CDR3 reads CASSQWTSGNNEQFF.

This clone was detected ten times or more. With the read ending 3 residues before the CDR3 end, the germline J gene is used to fill in that end. The V call is TRBV11-1, the J call TRBJ2-7; a weak D match, TRBD1 (6 bases). Germline CDR1 is SGHAT and CDR2 is FQDESV (reference sequence). This CDR3 has 15 residues. The V gene lost 3 bases and the J gene lost 5 bases, with 17 bases spanning the gap. The sequenced part of the CDR3 DNA is TGTGCCAGCAGCTTTGGGATCACAGGGTTCGACGAG. Its protein product is CASSFGITGFDE. The CDR3 in its entirety is CASSFGITGFDEQYF.

This clone came up many times. The DNA ends 3 residues before the CDR3 does, and the rest of the CDR3 is filled in from the germline J gene. The V gene is TRBV5-6, the J gene TRBJ2-7; 7 bases fit TRBD2. With 2 bases clipped from V and 6 bases from J, the junction kept 2 bases outside the gene matches. Per germline, CDR1 SGHDT and CDR2 YYEEEE. The CDR3 totals 12 residues. This CDR3 reads CASSLLALEQYF. The DNA read from the CDR3 is TGTGCCAGCAGCTTACTAGCGCTCGAG.

About this clone: The sequence runs out 3 residues before the end of the CDR3; the remainder is reconstructed from the germline J gene. The V and J genes are TRBV7-9 and TRBJ2-7, with 11 bases fitting TRBD2. Looked up from germline, CDR1 is SEHNR and CDR2 is FQNEAQ (reference sequence). The CDR3 is 15 amino acids. V shed 5 bases, J shed 6 bases, and the junction held 9 bases outside the gene matches. The DNA read from the CDR3 is TGTGCCAGCAGCCCGACGGCGCTAGCGGGAGGCGAG. It encodes CASSPTALAGGE. The full CDR3 is CASSPTALAGGEQYF.